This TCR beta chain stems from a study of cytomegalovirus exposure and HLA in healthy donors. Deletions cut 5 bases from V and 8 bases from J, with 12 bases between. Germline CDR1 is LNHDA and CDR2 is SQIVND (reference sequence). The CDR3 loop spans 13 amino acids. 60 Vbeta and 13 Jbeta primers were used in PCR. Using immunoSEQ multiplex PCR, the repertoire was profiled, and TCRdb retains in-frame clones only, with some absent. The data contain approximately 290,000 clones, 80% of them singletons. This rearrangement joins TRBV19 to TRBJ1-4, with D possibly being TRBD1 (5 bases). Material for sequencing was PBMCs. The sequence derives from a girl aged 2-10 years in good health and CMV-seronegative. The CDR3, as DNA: TGTGCCAGTAGTCTCCCAGGGCACGAAAAACTGTTTTTT. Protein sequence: CASSLPGHEKLFF.